The 20 T cell receptor beta chains below were found in one sample sequenced in a study of shared clonotypes between healthy human individuals. Naive CD8 cells comprised CD45RO-negative, CCR7-positively selected cells, excluding terminally differentiated effector memory CD45RA+ cells. The table came from immunoSEQ multiplex PCR; TCRdb's copy has only in-frame clones and leaves some out. Of more than 2 million clones in the sample, about 95% were seen once. The sequencing sample was made of naive CD8+ T cells sorted from blood. Every receptor here comes from a man younger than 35 in good health.

CDR3 in DNA: TGCGCCAGCAGCCAAGTTCTAGACCAAGCCTACGAGCAGTACTTC. Encoded protein: CASSQVLDQAYEQYF. This chain uses TRBV4-3 with TRBJ2-7; D unresolved. Trimming removed 1 base at V and 2 bases at J, with 12 bases between. This CDR3 spans 15 amino acids. Germline CDR1 and CDR2: LGHNA and YSLEER.

This clone was detected only a few times. The V and J genes are TRBV6-6 and TRBJ2-7; no clear D gene. V shed 0 bases and J shed 7 bases, with 7 bases lying between them. This CDR3 region has 12 residues. The germline V gene encodes CDR1 MNHNY and CDR2 SVGAGI (reference sequence). The CDR3 DNA sequence: TGTGCCAGCAGTTACTCGGAAACAGAGCAGTACTTC. The encoded protein is CASSYSETEQYF.

V usage is TRBV7-8 and J usage is TRBJ1-5, with D possibly matching TRBD1 (5 bases). V lost 4 bases and J lost 2, with 12 bases in between. Germline lookup yields CDR1 SGHVS and CDR2 FQNEAQ. This CDR3 is built from 15 residues. The CDR3 region has the DNA TGTGCCAGCAGCTCTGACGGGGGAGGCAATCAGCCCCAGCATTTT. Protein sequence: CASSSDGGGNQPQHF.

The chain links TRBV6-5 to TRBJ1-6, with 7 bases aligning to TRBD1. V lost 10 bases, J lost 7 bases, and 10 bases stayed unmatched. CDR1 is MNHEY and CDR2 is SVGAGI in the germline V gene. The CDR3 loop spans 14 amino acids. CDR3 region: CANRQGIRNSPLHF. CDR3 DNA sequence: TGTGCCAACCGACAGGGTATCCGAAATTCACCCCTCCACTTT.

This clone has a handful of counts. The same CDR3 can be traced to other DNA sequences in this sample. The chain joins TRBV9 to TRBJ1-2, with D possibly TRBD1 on 5 matching bases. Germline assignment: CDR1 SGDLS and CDR2 YYNGEE. V lost 0 bases and J lost 4, with 7 bases in between. The CDR3 runs 13 residues. The CDR3 region has the DNA TGTGCCAGCAGCGTAGACGACAGCTATGGCTACACCTTC. This gives the protein CASSVDDSYGYTF.

This sequence joins TRBV14 and TRBJ2-7, with TRBD1 matching 7 bases. The CDR3 has 14 amino acids. V shed 2 bases, J shed 4 bases, and the junction held 5 bases outside the gene matches. CDR1 SGHDN and CDR2 FVKESK come from the germline V gene. DNA for the CDR3: TGTGCCAGCAGCCAACGAGACAGGGCATACGAGCAGTACTTC. The encoded protein is CASSQRDRAYEQYF.

The chain joins TRBV19 to TRBJ1-6; no clear D gene. There are 13 residues in the CDR3. From germline, CDR1 is LNHDA and CDR2 SQIVND (reference sequence). V was pared by 0 bases and J by 12 bases, with 9 bases between. The CDR3 region has the DNA TGTGCCAGTAGTATAGATGGAGAGGAACCCCTCCACTTT. Its translation is CASSIDGEEPLHF.

V and J are TRBV5-1 and TRBJ2-7; D perhaps matches TRBD1 (7 bases). The germline CDR1 and CDR2 sequences are SGHRS and YFSETQ. CDR3 length: 15 residues. Deletions cut 0 bases from V and 2 bases from J, with 12 bases between. The CDR3 is CASSLVQGGPYEQYF. In DNA, the CDR3 is TGCGCCAGCAGCTTGGTTCAGGGGGGACCCTACGAGCAGTACTTC.

V usage is TRBV2 and J usage is TRBJ2-2, with D maybe TRBD2 (6 bases). CDR1 SNHLY and CDR2 FYNNEI come from the germline V gene. V lost 5 bases, J lost 8 bases, and 18 bases lay in between. The CDR3 runs to 15 residues. Here the CDR3 DNA reads TGTGCCAGCAGTCCCGGGGACTGGGATCATGGGGAGCTGTTTTTT. Encoded protein: CASSPGDWDHGELFF.

The gene calls are TRBV4-3 and TRBJ2-3; 7 bases line up with TRBD1. Germline V gene lookup returns CDR1 LGHNA and CDR2 YSLEER. There are 16 residues in the CDR3. V gave up 4 bases and J gave up 2 bases; unmatched junction bases: 9. This CDR3 reads CASSRLTGTFTDTQYF. Written as DNA, the CDR3 is TGCGCCAGCAGCCGCCTGACAGGGACCTTCACAGATACGCAGTATTTT.

The J gene is TRBJ1-1, the V gene TRBV9, with D possibly TRBD1 on 5 matching bases. Germline CDR1 reads SGDLS; CDR2 reads YYNGEE. The V and J ends lost 2 bases and 0 bases respectively, with 11 bases between them. The CDR3 contains 15 residues. CDR3 loop: CASSVGDGMNTEAFF. The CDR3, as DNA: TGTGCCAGCAGCGTGGGGGACGGAATGAACACTGAAGCTTTCTTT.

The V gene is TRBV9, the J gene TRBJ2-1; D not certain. CDR1 and CDR2 (germline): SGDLS, YYNGEE. The V gene lost 0 bases and the J gene lost 9 bases, with 16 bases spanning the gap. This CDR3 is 15 amino acids long. CDR3 in amino acids: CASSVGSSTAGEQFF. As DNA, the CDR3 is TGTGCCAGCAGCGTAGGATCGTCCACAGCTGGTGAGCAGTTCTTC. Together with reference TRBV9 and TRBJ2-1, the CDR3 gives the full variable domain: DSGVTQTPKHLITATGQRVTLRCSPRSGDLSVYWYQQSLDQGLQFLIQYYNGEERAKGNILERFSAQQFPDLHSELNLSSLELGDSALYFCASSVGSSTAGEQFFGPGTRLTVL.

The V gene is TRBV27, the J gene TRBJ1-2; TRBD1 matches 7 bases. With V trimmed by 4 bases and J by 8 bases, 7 bases remained unmatched. Per the germline V gene, CDR1 is MNHEY and CDR2 is SMNVEV (reference sequence). CDR3 length equals 13 residues. The CDR3 region is CASSWTGLGGYTF. For the CDR3, the DNA is TGTGCCAGCAGTTGGACAGGTCTTGGAGGCTACACCTTC.

The V call is TRBV6-6, the J call TRBJ2-1; D is possibly TRBD1 (6 bases). CDR3 length: 15 amino acids. Trimming took off 0 bases at V and 4 bases at J, with 10 bases between the two ends. CDR1 MNHNY and CDR2 SVGAGI come from the germline V gene (reference sequence). The DNA of the CDR3 is TGTGCCAGCAGTTACTCCGGAGACAGGTACAATGAGCAGTTCTTC. Its translation: CASSYSGDRYNEQFF.

The chain couples TRBV4-1 to TRBJ2-1; D gene ambiguous. Germline CDR1 is MGHRA and CDR2 is YSYEKL. With 1 base removed from V and 13 bases from J, the gap between germline ends came to 11 bases. This CDR3 is built from 12 residues. CDR3 amino acids: CASSQVKGGQFF. As DNA, the CDR3 is TGCGCCAGCAGCCAAGTGAAGGGCGGCCAGTTCTTC.

This chain uses TRBV27 with TRBJ2-1; TRBD2 agrees at 9 bases. V lost 3 bases, J lost 9 bases, and 15 bases stayed unmatched. The germline V gene encodes CDR1 MNHEY and CDR2 SMNVEV (reference sequence). The CDR3 covers 17 residues. DNA for the CDR3: TGTGCCAGCAGTTTTACCTCCCCGCGGGGGGGGAGTGGTGAGCAGTTCTTC. It encodes CASSFTSPRGGSGEQFF.

The genes are TRBV5-1 and TRBJ1-1; tentative D call: TRBD1 (5 bases). V was pared by 4 bases and J by 7 bases, with 14 bases between. The CDR3 is made up of 13 amino acids. In germline, CDR1 is SGHRS, CDR2 YFSETQ. The CDR3 DNA reads as TGCGCCAGCAGCCGGGGCGGAGCCAGTGAAGCTTTCTTT. Translation gives CASSRGGASEAFF.

V usage is TRBV4-2 and J usage is TRBJ2-7; D remains ambiguous. CDR1 and CDR2 from the germline V gene are LGHNA and YNFKEQ. The CDR3 covers 12 residues. Trimming pared 1 base from V and 4 bases from J, leaving 5 bases between. In nucleotides, the CDR3 is TGTGCCAGCAGCCAAGTAAGGTACGAGCAGTACTTC. As protein: CASSQVRYEQYF.

This clone was observed once. The chain joins TRBV19 to TRBJ1-2, with 7 bases that match TRBD1. The CDR3 totals 16 residues. Germline V gene sequence: CDR1 LNHDA, CDR2 SQIVND (reference sequence). The V and J ends lost 3 bases and 4 bases, in that order; junction bases with no gene match: 11. This CDR3 reads CASSMGYRGWAYGYTF. For the CDR3, the DNA is TGTGCCAGTAGTATGGGTTACAGGGGTTGGGCCTATGGCTACACCTTC.

This clone was detected once. This sequence joins TRBV4-1 and TRBJ2-3, with TRBD2 matching over 10 bases. Germline V gives CDR1 MGHRA, CDR2 YSYEKL. The CDR3 is 17 amino acids. The V segment lost 0 bases and the J segment 4 bases; nucleotides outside the gene matches: 7. In DNA, the CDR3 is TGCGCCAGCAGCCAAGAGCTAGCGGGAGTTGACGCAGATACGCAGTATTTT. It yields the protein CASSQELAGVDADTQYF.